This record covers a single T cell receptor (beta chain). Its antigen is currently unknown. The source of the sample is a study of monozygotic twins with inflammatory bowel disease. Whole-study findings and limits: Clonotypes shared with others were fewer in IBD patients than in healthy twins, especially with disease activity. Support was lacking for any single strong IBD-associated signal or clonotype.

Total RNA amounting to about 3,600 ng went into each TCR library. Each UMI, carrying a 6-nucleotide sample barcode, came from template switching. From the 5' RACE reads, TCRdb lists one entry per CDR3 protein and no DNA. Here the sample table reports under 200,000 distinct CDR3 sequences. CDR1 and CDR2 (germline): DFQATT, SNEGSKA (reference sequence). The CDR3 totals 12 residues. J is TRBJ1-2 and V is TRBV20-1. This clonotype originated in a human donor with ulcerative colitis or Crohn's disease, or a healthy co-twin of an affected twin (not recorded which). Sequenced material: blood. The CDR3 spells CSAREQGYGYTF.